These 4 T cell receptor beta chains originate from one sample sequenced in a study of post-analysis software for immune sequencing data. General study results and limits: TRBV5-6, TRBV5-1 and TRBV20-1 were among five TRBV segments more frequent in patients than controls.

Their antigens are not known. Unique molecular identifiers tagged the TCR beta cDNA libraries. TCRdb re-derived calls from the PCR reads in MiXCR, one entry per CDR3 protein. Of some 450,000 distinct CDR3 sequences detected, approximately 46% appear once; the ten largest clones hold about 12%. Sequenced material: blood. These TCRs come from a girl between 5 and 17 years old with multiple sclerosis.

The rearrangement uses TRBV9 and TRBJ2-5; 8 nucleotides align to TRBD1. The end of the DNA aligns better with TRBJ2-7, so the J call may be wrong. This CDR3 region has 16 residues. CDR1 and CDR2 from the germline V gene are SGDLS and YYNGEE. The CDR3 DNA is TGTGCCAGCAGCACAGGGGGGCCGACCCCCTACTGCGAGCAGTACTTC. Translating it yields CASSTGGPTPYCEQYF.

A single count supports this clonotype. The chain recombines TRBV7-9 with TRBJ2-4; possibly TRBD1 for D (5 bases). The CDR3 is 17 residues long. The germline CDR1 and CDR2 sequences are SEHNR and FQNEAQ (reference sequence). Trimming took off 4 bases at V and 0 bases at J, with 16 bases between the two ends. CDR3 coding DNA: TGTGCCAGCAGCTCTAATCAGGGTTCTATAGCCAAAAACATTCAGTACTTC. This gives the protein CASSSNQGSIAKNIQYF.

V usage is TRBV27 and J usage is TRBJ1-5; 10 bases align to TRBD1. In germline, CDR1 is MNHEY, CDR2 SMNVEV (reference sequence). This CDR3 spans 16 amino acids. The V segment lost 6 bases and the J segment 6 bases; nucleotides outside the gene matches: 11. CDR3 sequence reads: CASSRFGDRGSQPQHF. As DNA, the CDR3 is TGTGCCAGCAGCCGCTTCGGGGACAGGGGAAGTCAGCCCCAGCATTTT.

The chain combines TRBV28 with TRBJ2-5; perhaps TRBD1 as D (6 bases). V lost 2 bases, J lost 5 bases, and 15 bases lay in between. The CDR3 has 15 residues. Germline CDR1 is MDHEN and CDR2 is SYDVKM. Here the CDR3 DNA reads TGTGCCAGCAGTTTACCAGGGGAGCGTGTGGAGACCCAGTACTTC. Translated: CASSLPGERVETQYF.